What follows are 18 T cell receptor beta chains derived from one specimen sequenced in a study of blood T cell repertoires in COVID-19 (dated by TCRdb to the early 2020s). Library preparation used the immunoSEQ multiplex PCR assay. The table comes from immuneACCESS by way of TCRdb, which keeps in-frame sequences with V and J called. Part of the clones is missing from these tables; in studies checked, under half for an unresolved V gene and the rest for unknown reasons. Recorded for this sample are more than 45,000 clones; 83% of them occurred a single time. The ten most abundant clones make up roughly a sixth of the sample. The source material was peripheral blood. The receptors were gathered from a man aged 35 to 55 with acute or convalescent COVID-19.

This rearrangement joins TRBV18 to TRBJ1-4; TRBD1 matches 7 bases. The CDR3 is 15 residues long. V was clipped by 3 bases and J by 5 bases; unmatched bases: 6. Germline lookup yields CDR1 KGHSH and CDR2 LQKENI. CDR3 in DNA: TGTGCCAGCTCACCGAGTGAGGGGGCGAATGAAAAACTGTTTTTT. This gives the protein CASSPSEGANEKLFF.

The chain couples TRBV5-5 to TRBJ2-7; 7 nucleotides agree with TRBD2. Germline V gene lookup returns CDR1 SGHKS and CDR2 YYEKEE (reference sequence). This CDR3 spans 12 amino acids. After removal of 4 bases from V and 6 bases from J, the junction contained 4 bases not matched to a gene. The chain's CDR3 is CASSVSGGEQYV. CDR3 DNA sequence: TGTGCCAGCAGCGTGTCGGGGGGCGAGCAGTACGTC.

The chain is built from TRBV14 and TRBJ1-2; D possibly corresponds to TRBD1 (6 bases). The CDR3 covers 15 residues. Trimming took 5 bases from V and 2 from J, leaving 15 bases between them. Germline CDR1 is SGHDN and CDR2 is FVKESK. The CDR3 sequence: CASSYYGTRNYGYTF. The CDR3 DNA is TGTGCCAGCAGCTATTACGGGACAAGAAACTATGGCTACACCTTC.

The J gene is TRBJ1-3, the V gene TRBV11-2, with 8 bases fitting TRBD1. The CDR3 covers 17 residues. Germline V gene lookup returns CDR1 SGHAT and CDR2 FQNNGV. Trimming removed 5 bases from V and 0 bases from J; junction bases left unmatched: 9. The CDR3 bases are TGTGCCAGCAGCCGGATGACAGGGGCTTCCTCTGGAAACACCATATATTTT. The encoded protein is CASSRMTGASSGNTIYF.

The genes are TRBV3-1 (or the pseudogene TRBV3-2) and TRBJ2-1, with 15 bases fitting TRBD2. Trimming removed 4 bases from V and 6 bases from J; junction bases left unmatched: 7. This CDR3 contains 17 residues. Germline lookup yields CDR1 LGHDT and CDR2 YNNKEL (reference sequence). CDR3 bases: TGTGCCAGCAGCCCCGGGACTAGCGGGGGGAAGGGCAATGAGCAGTTCTTC. Amino acid sequence: CASSPGTSGGKGNEQFF.

The chain recombines TRBV5-1 with TRBJ2-5; 7 positions match TRBD2. Germline V gene lookup returns CDR1 SGHRS and CDR2 YFSETQ. This CDR3 region has 15 residues. Unmatched junction bases numbered 10, after V lost 3 bases and J lost 5 bases. CDR3 in DNA: TGCGCCAGCAGCTACGGGAGGCCGGGTATGGAGACCCAGTACTTC. This gives the protein CASSYGRPGMETQYF.

J is TRBJ1-1 and V is TRBV7-9; D may be TRBD1 (5 bases). This CDR3 has 13 residues. Germline-derived CDR1 and CDR2 are SEHNR and FQNEAQ (reference sequence). V gave up 5 bases and J gave up 11 bases, with 18 bases separating them. The CDR3 nucleotides are TGTGCCAGCAGCCCCACGGGTCTCAGGGATGCTTTCTTT. This codes for CASSPTGLRDAFF.

The chain links TRBV14 to TRBJ1-3; D not certain. Trimming took 4 bases from V and 0 from J, leaving 13 bases between them. Looked up from germline, CDR1 is SGHDN and CDR2 is FVKESK. This CDR3 is 16 amino acids long. The CDR3 loop reads CASSLKQSFSGNTIYF. The DNA for the CDR3 is TGTGCCAGCAGCCTTAAACAGAGTTTCTCTGGAAACACCATATATTTT.

V and J are TRBV6-5 and TRBJ1-4, with 9 bases aligning to TRBD1. CDR1 and CDR2 from the germline V gene are MNHEY and SVGAGI. The CDR3 extends over 14 amino acids. V was clipped by 5 bases and J by 7 bases; unmatched bases: 5. For the CDR3, the DNA is TGTGCCAGCAGTACCGACAGGGGGGGTGAAAAACTGTTTTTT. Translation: CASSTDRGGEKLFF.

The chain uses TRBV5-1 and TRBJ1-1; no reliable D call. The CDR3 loop spans 14 amino acids. V gave up 0 bases and J gave up 9 bases, with 15 bases separating them. Germline V gives CDR1 SGHRS, CDR2 YFSETQ. CDR3 bases: TGCGCCAGCAGCTTGGGAGCGCAGGACTCCAAAGCTTTCTTT. It codes for CASSLGAQDSKAFF. Combining the CDR3 with reference TRBV5-1 and TRBJ1-1 gives the whole variable domain KAGVTQTPRYLIKTRGQQVTLSCSPISGHRSVSWYQQTPGQGLQFLFEYFSETQRNKGNFPGRFSGRQFSNSRSEMNVSTLELGDSALYLCASSLGAQDSKAFFGQGTRLTVV.

The rearrangement uses TRBV5-5 and TRBJ2-7; 10 nucleotides line up with TRBD2. CDR3 length: 15 residues. The V and J ends lost 0 bases and 3 bases, in that order; junction bases with no gene match: 3. From germline, CDR1 is SGHKS and CDR2 YYEKEE (reference sequence). The DNA for the CDR3 is TGTGCCAGCAGCTTGGCTAGCGGGAGTATCTACGAGCAGTACTTC. It translates to CASSLASGSIYEQYF.

The chain carries TRBV27 and TRBJ2-6; tentatively, D is TRBD2 (5 bases). The CDR3 spans 15 residues. Germline V gives CDR1 MNHEY, CDR2 SMNVEV (reference sequence). The V gene lost 1 base and the J gene lost 2 bases, with 6 bases spanning the gap. The CDR3 reads CASSLYGTGANVLTF. CDR3 sequence (DNA): TGTGCCAGCAGTTTATACGGGACTGGGGCCAACGTCCTGACTTTC.

This clone has a single count. The chain recombines TRBV29-1 with TRBJ1-4, with D hard to call. This CDR3 region has 14 residues. Trimming pared 5 bases from V and 0 bases from J, leaving 10 bases between. CDR1 and CDR2 (germline): SQVTM, ANQGSEA. The CDR3 region is CSVPSGSTNEKLFF. DNA for the CDR3: TGCAGCGTTCCTTCCGGGTCAACTAATGAAAAACTGTTTTTT.

V and J are TRBV21-1 and TRBJ1-6; TRBD1, the D gene given by the table, was not confirmed from the DNA. TRBV21-1 is a known pseudogene. The length of the CDR3 is 17 residues. The chain's CDR3 is CASSKEGVDIVVSPLHF. Written as DNA, the CDR3 is TGTGCCAGCAGCAAAGAGGGGGTGGACATTGTCGTCTCACCCCTCCACTTT.

This rearrangement joins TRBV27 to TRBJ1-5; D gene unclear. Per the germline V gene, CDR1 is MNHEY and CDR2 is SMNVEV (reference sequence). CDR3 length: 12 amino acids. Deletions cut 6 bases from V and 0 bases from J, with 3 bases between. The CDR3 nucleotides read TGTGCCAGCAGCTTTAGCAATCAGCCCCAGCATTTT. This codes for CASSFSNQPQHF.

V and J are TRBV9 and TRBJ2-3, with a weak D call TRBD2 (5 bases). The germline gives CDR1 SGDLS, CDR2 YYNGEE. This CDR3 has 16 amino acids. V gave up 6 bases and J gave up 5 bases, with 22 bases separating them. The CDR3 region is CASTRRNGESGDTQYF. CDR3 nucleotides: TGTGCCAGCACTAGAAGAAACGGGGAGTCAGGAGATACGCAGTATTTT.

The CDR3 bases are TGTGCCAGCATTTCCCGGGCGGGAGCTTTCTTT. Translation gives CASISRAGAFF. The chain uses TRBV12-3 or TRBV12-4 and TRBJ1-1; D unresolved. CDR3 length equals 11 residues. Trimming removed 7 bases from V and 10 bases from J, with 13 bases in between.

The table lists this clone with a count of one. The J gene is TRBJ1-1, the V gene TRBV4-2, with 9 nucleotides matching TRBD1. CDR3 length: 14 amino acids. Per the germline V gene, CDR1 is LGHNA and CDR2 is YNFKEQ. Trimming removed 0 bases from V and 12 bases from J; junction bases left unmatched: 8. CDR3 DNA sequence: TGTGCCAGCAGCCAAGATGGGACAGGGATGAGGACTTTCTTT. It is translated as CASSQDGTGMRTFF.